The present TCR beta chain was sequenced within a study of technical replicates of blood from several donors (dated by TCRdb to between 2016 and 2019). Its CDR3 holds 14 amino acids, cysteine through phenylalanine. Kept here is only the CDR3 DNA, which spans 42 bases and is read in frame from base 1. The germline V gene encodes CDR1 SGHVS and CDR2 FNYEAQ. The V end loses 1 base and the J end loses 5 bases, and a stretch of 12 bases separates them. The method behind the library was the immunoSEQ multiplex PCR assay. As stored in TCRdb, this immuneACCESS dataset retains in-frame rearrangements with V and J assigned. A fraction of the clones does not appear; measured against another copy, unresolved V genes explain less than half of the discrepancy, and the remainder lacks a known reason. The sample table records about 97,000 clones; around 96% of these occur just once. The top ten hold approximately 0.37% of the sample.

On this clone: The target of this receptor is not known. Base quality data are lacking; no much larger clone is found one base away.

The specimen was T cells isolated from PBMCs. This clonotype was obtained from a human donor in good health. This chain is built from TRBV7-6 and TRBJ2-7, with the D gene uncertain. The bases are TGTGCCAGCAGCTTAGGTACAGCTGCTGACGAGCAGTACTTC. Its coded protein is CASSLGTAADEQYF. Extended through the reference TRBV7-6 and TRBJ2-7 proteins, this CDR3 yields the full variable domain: GAGVSQSPRYKVTKRGQDVALRCDPISGHVSLYWYRQALGQGPEFLTYFNYEAQQDKSGLPNDRFSAERPEGSISTLTIQRTEQRDSAMYRCASSLGTAADEQYFGPGTRLTVT.